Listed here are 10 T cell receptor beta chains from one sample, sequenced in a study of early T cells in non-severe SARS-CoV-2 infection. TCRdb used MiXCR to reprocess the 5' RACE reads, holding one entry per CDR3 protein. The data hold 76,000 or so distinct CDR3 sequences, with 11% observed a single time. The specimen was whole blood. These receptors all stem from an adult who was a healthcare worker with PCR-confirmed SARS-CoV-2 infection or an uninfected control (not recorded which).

The CDR3 spells CSVETGSGNTIYF. CDR3 nucleotides: TGCAGCGTGGAGACAGGTTCGGGAAACACCATATATTTT. The chain uses TRBV29-1 and TRBJ1-3; D perhaps matches TRBD1 (6 bases). The CDR3 spans 13 residues. Germline CDR1 and CDR2: SQVTM and ANQGSEA. Trimming cost V 6 bases and J 4 bases, with 13 bases left between them.

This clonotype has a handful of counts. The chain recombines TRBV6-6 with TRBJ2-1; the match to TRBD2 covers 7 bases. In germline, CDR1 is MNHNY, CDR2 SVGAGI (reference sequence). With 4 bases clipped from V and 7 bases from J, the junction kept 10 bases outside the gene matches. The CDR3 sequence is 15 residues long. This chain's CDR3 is CASSFGGGRMNEQFF. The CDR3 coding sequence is TGTGCCAGCAGTTTTGGGGGGGGAAGAATGAATGAGCAGTTCTTC.

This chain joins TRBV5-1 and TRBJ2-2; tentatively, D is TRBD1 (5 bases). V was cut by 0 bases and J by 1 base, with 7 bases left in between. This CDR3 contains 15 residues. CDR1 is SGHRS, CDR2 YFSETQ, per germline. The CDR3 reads CASSLGRENTGELFF. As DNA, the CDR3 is TGCGCCAGCAGCTTGGGCAGGGAGAACACCGGGGAGCTGTTTTTT.

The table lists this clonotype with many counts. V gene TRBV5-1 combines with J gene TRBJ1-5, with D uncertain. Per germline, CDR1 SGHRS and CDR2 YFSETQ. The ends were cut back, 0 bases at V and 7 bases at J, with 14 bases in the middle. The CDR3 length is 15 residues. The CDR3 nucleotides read TGCGCCAGCAGCTTGGTTCCGGGCATCGGCCAGCCCCAGCATTTT. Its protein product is CASSLVPGIGQPQHF.

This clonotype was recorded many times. For the CDR3, the DNA is TGCAGCGTTGAGAGTCAGGGGTCGCGACGGAACACTGAAGCTTTCTTT. Encoded protein: CSVESQGSRRNTEAFF. V usage is TRBV29-1 and J usage is TRBJ1-1, with D maybe TRBD1 (6 bases). The CDR3 totals 16 residues. CDR1 SQVTM and CDR2 ANQGSEA come from the germline V gene. Between the trimmed V and J ends, which lost 3 bases and 1 base, there was a span of 18 bases.

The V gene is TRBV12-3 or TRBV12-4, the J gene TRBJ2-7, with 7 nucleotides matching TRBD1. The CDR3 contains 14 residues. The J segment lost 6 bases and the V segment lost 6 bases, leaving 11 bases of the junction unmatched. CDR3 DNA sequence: TGTGCCAGCAGGCCTCGGACAGGAGGCCGCGAGCAGTACTTC. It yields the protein CASRPRTGGREQYF.

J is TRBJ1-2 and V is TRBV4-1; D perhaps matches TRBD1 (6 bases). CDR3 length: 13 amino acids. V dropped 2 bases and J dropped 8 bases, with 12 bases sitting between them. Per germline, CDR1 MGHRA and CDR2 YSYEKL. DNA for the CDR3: TGCGCCAGCAGCCAACTAACAGGGTACGGCTACACCTTC. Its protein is CASSQLTGYGYTF.

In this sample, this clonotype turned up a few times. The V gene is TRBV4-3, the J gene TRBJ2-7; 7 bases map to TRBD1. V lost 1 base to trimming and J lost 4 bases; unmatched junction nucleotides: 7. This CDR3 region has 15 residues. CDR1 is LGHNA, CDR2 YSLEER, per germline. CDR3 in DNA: TGCGCCAGCAGCCAAGGAGGGGGCTCGGGGTACGAGCAGTACTTC. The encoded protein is CASSQGGGSGYEQYF.

The CDR3 sequence is CASSQAWYEQYF. CDR3 DNA: TGTGCCAGCAGCCAAGCGTGGTACGAGCAGTACTTC. The chain uses TRBV3-1 and TRBJ2-7; no clear D. CDR3 length: 12 residues. CDR1 and CDR2 (germline): LGHDT, YNNKEL (reference sequence). V shed 1 base and J shed 4 bases, with 5 bases lying between them.

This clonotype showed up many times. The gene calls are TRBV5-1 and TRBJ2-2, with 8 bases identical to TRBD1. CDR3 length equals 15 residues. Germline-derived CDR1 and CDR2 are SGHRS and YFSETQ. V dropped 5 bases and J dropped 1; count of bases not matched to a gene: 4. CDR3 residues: CASRTGTGNTGELFF. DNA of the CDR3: TGCGCCAGCAGGACCGGGACAGGGAACACCGGGGAGCTGTTTTTT.